The source of this T cell receptor beta chain is a study of blood T cells in healthy people across ages (dated by TCRdb to between 2015 and 2016). Regarding the study in general: In model experiments, roughly one uniquely barcoded TCR beta cDNA molecule per two T cells was captured by template switching. Donors were grouped into four age groups: young (average roughly 17 years), middle-aged (about 40), aged (over 55) and long-lived (just over 80). The study measured age-related changes in TCR beta repertoire diversity using deep sequencing normalized with unique cDNA molecular identifiers. To avoid experimental bias, donors of different ages were distributed randomly across sequencing lanes. Two additional independent replicas of 1 million unique cDNA reads from the same blood draw were analyzed for two donors (one aged 18 to 30 and one aged 80 or older). What the authors observed across the whole study: Because profiling used bulk unsorted PBMCs, naive and antigen-experienced compartments could not be compared conclusively. Observed TCR beta diversity per million T cells fell roughly linearly with age, and a significant reduction was already apparent by age approximately 41. Compared with the aged group, the long-lived group had more naive CD4+ T cells, fewer expanded clones and increased TCR diversity, a pattern suggesting age selection. Because donor CMV infection status was unknown, age-related changes in expanded clonotypes were potentially confounded. Total diversity estimates from one million sequenced T cells were considered lower bounds and underestimates. Observed TCR beta diversity correlated strongly with the percentage of naive T cells measured by flow cytometry.

The CDR3 sequence holds 13 residues, the cysteine and phenylalanine included. Only CDR3 DNA is held: 39 bases, read in frame from base 1. V and J are trimmed by 7 bases and 6 bases, and the gene matches miss 5 bases of the junction. Per the germline V gene, SGHRS is the CDR1 and YFSETQ is the CDR2. Comments on this clonotype: Its antigen has not been determined. No per-base quality is available; no much larger clone lies one base away.

Libraries were built with 5' RACE. These reads were obtained on an Illumina HiSeq 2500. A second roughly 7 to 11 cycle PCR used a sample-barcoded 5' primer and a J-beta primer mix. A unique molecular identifier was introduced onto each TCR beta cDNA molecule by a template-switch 5' adaptor carrying 12 random nucleotides. At least 2.5 million CDR3-containing paired-end reads were obtained from each sample. The Mint cDNA synthesis kit, primed by a TRBC-specific oligonucleotide, was used to synthesize first-strand cDNA from all RNA. Following uracil-DNA glycosylase treatment, all cDNA underwent a first 18-cycle PCR with the universal primers M1SS and BC2_uni_R. In the original analysis: Each sample was normalized by randomly selecting 1 million high-quality reads, each carrying a distinct molecular identifier. Reads with shared molecular identifiers were discarded instead of being binned into consensus sequences. MiTCR, with a Q25 quality threshold and the strictest error-elimination algorithm, was used for CDR3 identification, clonotype clustering and error correction. Lower-bound total TCR beta diversity was estimated with a nonparametric unseen species model using Euler transformation. TCRdb handled the public reads itself, with Q25 trimming in fastp and clone calling in MiXCR, and kept productive beta chains. Duplicate CDR3 protein sequences are folded into a single record with the most common DNA and genes. TCRdb assigned the V and J calls; the authors' analysis was not used. The sample records about 2 million distinct CDR3 sequences, around half of which are singletons. The ten biggest clones cover over 2% of the sample.

The donors were roughly 40 Caucasian individuals from Russia, aged 6 to 90 years, who were systemically healthy. Approximately 9.7 milliliters of peripheral blood were drawn from each donor into EDTA-treated Vacutainer tubes. Ficoll-Paque density-gradient centrifugation was used to isolate PBMCs, with at least 7 million obtained per sample. Trizol reagent was used to extract total RNA from the PBMCs, yielding at least 6 micrograms per sample. For every donor, flow cytometry on a PBMC aliquot measured the percentage of naive CD45RAhigh/CD27high T cells. In this chain, TRBV5-1 is recombined with TRBJ2-3, with 10 bases matching TRBD1. Sequences were obtained from blood. The sequence derives from a woman in her forties in good health. The CDR3 here reads CASHRDRGDTQYF. The nucleotide sequence is TGCGCCAGCCATCGGGACAGGGGTGATACGCAGTATTTT.